A single sample is the source of the 17 T cell receptor beta chains below, sequenced in a study of spatial heterogeneity in lung cancer. A single record per CDR3 protein comes from TCRdb applying MiXCR to the 5' RACE reads. The sample holds approximately 17,000 distinct CDR3 sequences; roughly 19% are singletons and the top ten take 5.5% to 7%. Time point described: blood at routine non-recurrence follow-up after resection. This sample comprised PBMCs, obtained at follow-up. The receptors here all came from a male donor with early-stage non-small cell lung cancer.

The chain employs TRBV6-2 or TRBV6-3 and TRBJ1-2, with 9 bases identical to TRBD1. V dropped 6 bases and J dropped 2; count of bases not matched to a gene: 7. CDR1 and CDR2 (germline): MNHEY, SVGEGT. This CDR3 is built from 15 residues. The CDR3 coding sequence is TGTGCCAGCAGCTACGTGGGACAGGGCAACTATGGCTACACCTTC. It specifies CASSYVGQGNYGYTF.

V usage is TRBV5-5 and J usage is TRBJ2-7, with 9 bases that match TRBD1. V trimming: 4 bases; J trimming: 2 bases; junction bases outside the gene matches: 7. The germline V gene has CDR1 SGHKS and CDR2 YYEKEE (reference sequence). The CDR3 totals 15 residues. CDR3 nucleotide sequence: TGTGCCAGCAGCACTTCCGGGACAGGGACCTACGAGCAGTACTTC. Residues: CASSTSGTGTYEQYF. Looking up the rest from reference TRBV5-5 and TRBJ2-7 gives the full variable domain: DAGVTQSPTHLIKTRGQQVTLRCSPISGHKSVSWYQQVLGQGPQFIFQYYEKEERGRGNFPDRFSARQFPNYSSELNVNALLLGDSALYLCASSTSGTGTYEQYFGPGTRLTVT.

A few counts support this clonotype. This chain links TRBV18 with TRBJ2-7, with TRBD1 matching over 10 bases. Losses at the gene ends were 2 bases for V and 3 bases for J; bases not matched to a gene: 4. This CDR3 has 15 amino acids. The germline gives CDR1 KGHSH, CDR2 LQKENI. The CDR3 DNA is TGTGCCAGCTCACCATCCGGGACAGGGGACTACGAGCAGTACTTC. Amino acid sequence: CASSPSGTGDYEQYF.

The rearrangement links TRBV2 to TRBJ2-7; a possible D gene is TRBD2 (5 bases). Germline CDR1 reads SNHLY; CDR2 reads FYNNEI. The CDR3 contains 13 residues. Trimming left V 6 bases short and J 2 bases short, with 11 bases between. The CDR3 DNA is TGTGCCAGCAGGATACTAGGCACCTACGAGCAGTACTTC. Translation gives CASRILGTYEQYF.

The rearrangement uses TRBV2 and TRBJ2-1, with 13 bases fitting TRBD2. The CDR3 runs 16 residues. Germline values: CDR1 SNHLY, CDR2 FYNNEI. With V trimmed by 6 bases and J by 4 bases, 6 bases remained unmatched. The CDR3 DNA is TGTGCCAGCAGGGGGACGGGACTAGCGGGGTACAATGAGCAGTTCTTC. It yields the protein CASRGTGLAGYNEQFF. The full variable domain, completed using reference TRBV2 and TRBJ2-1, is EPEVTQTPSHQVTQMGQEVILRCVPISNHLYFYWYRQILGQKVEFLVSFYNNEISEKSEIFDDQFSVERPDGSNFTLKIRSTKLEDSAMYFCASRGTGLAGYNEQFFGPGTRLTVL.

The rearrangement links TRBV12-3 or TRBV12-4 to TRBJ2-3; possible D gene TRBD1, 5 bases. This CDR3 has 16 amino acids. The V end lost 6 bases, the J end lost 4 bases, and 20 bases lay between the germline ends. For the CDR3, the DNA is TGTGCCAGCAGCAAGATGGGCGGTCAAGGGGCAGATACGCAGTATTTT. Translation gives CASSKMGGQGADTQYF.

By sample fraction, this clonotype is medium-sized. This chain links TRBV29-1 with TRBJ2-2; unclear D gene. Trimming stripped 4 bases from V and 5 bases from J, with 8 bases between. The CDR3 contains 12 residues. Germline V lookup: CDR1 SQVTM, CDR2 ANQGSEA. CDR3 sequence: CSVVFGTGELFF. CDR3 DNA: TGCAGCGTTGTATTCGGGACCGGGGAGCTGTTTTTT.

This chain joins TRBV4-1 and TRBJ2-6; TRBD1 is a possible D gene (6 bases). CDR3 length equals 17 residues. CDR1 is MGHRA, CDR2 YSYEKL, per germline. Trimming removed 3 bases from V and 0 bases from J, with 12 bases in between. The CDR3 region has the DNA TGCGCCAGCAGCCACCAGGAAGGGGGCTCTGGGGCCAACGTCCTGACTTTC. Translated: CASSHQEGGSGANVLTF.

The chain joins TRBV9 to TRBJ1-4; tentative D call: TRBD1 (6 bases). CDR1 is SGDLS and CDR2 is YYNGEE in the germline V gene. The CDR3 loop spans 14 amino acids. V was shortened by 4 bases and J by 6 bases, with 13 bases between the two germline ends. The CDR3 bases are TGTGCCAGCAGCCCCTGGGGGCGCGATGAAAAACTGTTTTTT. This translates into CASSPWGRDEKLFF.

This clonotype appeared a few times. The chain combines TRBV6-6 with TRBJ2-7; D might be TRBD1 (6 bases). The CDR3 is 16 amino acids. V lost 0 bases and J lost 4, with 16 bases in between. Germline-derived CDR1 and CDR2 are MNHNY and SVGAGI (reference sequence). CDR3 region: CASSYSVFGQRYEQYF. The CDR3 DNA reads TGTGCCAGCAGTTACTCGGTTTTCGGACAGAGATACGAGCAGTACTTC.

The table lists this clonotype with a few counts. V usage is TRBV12-3 or TRBV12-4 and J usage is TRBJ2-1; TRBD1 might be the D (6 bases). Trimming shortened V by 2 bases and J by 10 bases, and 12 bases separated the two germline ends. There are 13 residues in the CDR3. CDR3 nucleotide sequence: TGTGCCAGCAGTTTAATTTTCAGGGGCGAGCAGTTCTTC. Residues: CASSLIFRGEQFF.

This clonotype was detected many times. J is TRBJ2-7 and V is TRBV10-3; D is perhaps TRBD2 (5 bases). CDR1 ENHRY and CDR2 SYGVKD come from the germline V gene. V dropped 5 bases and J dropped 2 bases, with 13 bases sitting between them. This CDR3 is built from 14 residues. CDR3 nucleotides: TGTGCCATCAGTAGAAGTGTGGAGGCCTACGAGCAGTACTTC. Translation gives CAISRSVEAYEQYF.

This clonotype rates as medium-sized. V is TRBV5-4 and J is TRBJ2-3; weak D call: TRBD1 (5 bases). CDR1 is SGHNT, CDR2 YYREEE, per germline (reference sequence). The CDR3 runs 13 residues. The V and J ends lost 5 bases and 2 bases respectively, with 9 bases between them. The CDR3 DNA sequence: TGTGCCAGCAGTCAGGACACCACAGATACGCAGTATTTT. The encoded protein is CASSQDTTDTQYF. The whole variable domain, filled in from reference TRBV5-4 and TRBJ2-3, reads ETGVTQSPTHLIKTRGQQVTLRCSSQSGHNTVSWYQQALGQGPQFIFQYYREEENGRGNFPPRFSGLQFPNYSSELNVNALELDDSALYLCASSQDTTDTQYFGPGTRLTVL.

This sequence joins TRBV30 and TRBJ1-2; TRBD1 matches at 8 bases. CDR3 length: 14 amino acids. V lost 0 bases and J lost 2; bases outside the gene matches: 2. Germline assignment: CDR1 GTSNPN and CDR2 SVGIG (reference sequence). CDR3: CAWSVRQGNYGYTF. The CDR3 region has the DNA TGTGCCTGGAGTGTAAGACAGGGGAACTATGGCTACACCTTC.

Concerning this clonotype itself: It may be a read error: a sequence one base away is much more abundant. The chain links TRBV30 to TRBJ2-2; a possible D gene is TRBD1 (6 bases). V shed 4 bases and J shed 6 bases, with 21 bases lying between them. Germline loops: CDR1 GTSNPN, CDR2 SVGIG (reference sequence). CDR3 length: 16 residues. CDR3 DNA: TGTGCCTGGACACCGCTGACAGGCCCGCGGGCCGGGGAGCTGTTTTTT. It specifies CAWTPLTGPRAGELFF.

This clonotype occurred many times. CDR3 DNA sequence: TGTGCCACCAGTGATCCGGGACAGTTTGGGACCGATGAGCAGTTCTTC. This encodes CATSDPGQFGTDEQFF. The chain joins TRBV24-1 to TRBJ2-1, with 7 bases fitting TRBD1. The CDR3 contains 16 residues. After removal of 3 bases from V and 8 bases from J, the junction contained 12 bases not matched to a gene. CDR1 KGHDR and CDR2 SFDVKD come from the germline V gene.

The rearrangement joins TRBV10-2 to TRBJ2-1; 7 bases match TRBD2. In germline, CDR1 is WSHSY, CDR2 SAAADI. The V and J ends lost 3 bases and 11 bases, in that order; junction bases with no gene match: 10. This CDR3 is 14 amino acids long. CDR3: CASSDTGGVFQQFF. In DNA form, the CDR3 reads TGCGCCAGCAGTGATACGGGGGGAGTTTTCCAGCAGTTCTTC.